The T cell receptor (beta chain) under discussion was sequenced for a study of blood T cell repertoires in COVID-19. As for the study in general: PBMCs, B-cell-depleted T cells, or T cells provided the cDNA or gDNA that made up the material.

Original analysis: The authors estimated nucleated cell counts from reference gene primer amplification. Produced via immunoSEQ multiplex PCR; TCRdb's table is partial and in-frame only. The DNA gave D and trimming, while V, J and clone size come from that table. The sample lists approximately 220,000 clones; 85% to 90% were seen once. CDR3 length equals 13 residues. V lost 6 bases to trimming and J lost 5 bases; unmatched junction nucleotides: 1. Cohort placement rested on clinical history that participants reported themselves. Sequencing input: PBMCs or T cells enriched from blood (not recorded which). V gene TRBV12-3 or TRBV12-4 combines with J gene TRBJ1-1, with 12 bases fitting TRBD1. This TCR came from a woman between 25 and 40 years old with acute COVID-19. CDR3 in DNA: TGTGCCAGCAGGGGACAGGGGGCGACTGAAGCTTTCTTT. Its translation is CASRGQGATEAFF.